This T cell receptor beta chain was identified during a study of blood T cell repertoires in COVID-19. Study-level information: The samples span acute and convalescent COVID-19 from the United States, Italy and Spain.

The CDR3 totals 14 residues. Germline V gives CDR1 SGHDT, CDR2 YYEEEE. With 3 bases clipped from V and 4 bases from J, the junction kept 4 bases outside the gene matches. Data came from immunoSEQ multiplex PCR; TCRdb stores just in-frame clones and leaves some out. The data hold some 13,000 clones, with about 73% observed a single time. The sequenced material came from peripheral blood. The origin of this receptor is a human donor in a cohort sampled during active COVID-19. The rearrangement links TRBV5-6 to TRBJ1-3, with TRBD1 identical over 7 bases. For the CDR3, the DNA is TGTGCCAGCAGCTCGACAGGGTTAGGAAACACCATATATTTT. Translated, it gives CASSSTGLGNTIYF.